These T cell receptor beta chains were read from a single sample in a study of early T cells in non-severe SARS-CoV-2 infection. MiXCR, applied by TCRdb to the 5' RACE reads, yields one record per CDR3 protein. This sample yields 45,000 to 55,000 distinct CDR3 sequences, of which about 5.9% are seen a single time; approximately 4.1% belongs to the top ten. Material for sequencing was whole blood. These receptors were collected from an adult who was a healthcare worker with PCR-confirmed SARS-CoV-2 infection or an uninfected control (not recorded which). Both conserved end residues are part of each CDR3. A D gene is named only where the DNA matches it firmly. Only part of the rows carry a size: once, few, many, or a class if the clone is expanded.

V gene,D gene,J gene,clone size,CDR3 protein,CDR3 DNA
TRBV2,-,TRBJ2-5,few,CASSGGMGQETQYF,TGTGCCAGCAGTGGGGGTATGGGCCAAGAGACCCAGTACTTC
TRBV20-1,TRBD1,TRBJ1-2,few,CISMDRELNGYTF,TGCATTTCTATGGACAGGGAGCTGAATGGCTACACCTTC
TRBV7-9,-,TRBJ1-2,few,CASSLVGRPPNYGYTF,TGTGCCAGCAGCTTAGTCGGCCGGCCACCTAACTATGGCTACACCTTC
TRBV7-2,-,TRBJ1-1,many,CASSAAYSGREAFF,TGTGCCAGCAGCGCCGCCTATTCAGGACGTGAGGCTTTCTTT
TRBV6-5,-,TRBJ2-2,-,CASSKQGGFGELFF,TGTGCCAGCAGTAAACAGGGAGGATTCGGGGAGCTGTTTTTT
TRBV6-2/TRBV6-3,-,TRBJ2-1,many,CASSLQDNEQFF,TGTGCCAGCAGTTTACAGGACAATGAGCAGTTCTTC
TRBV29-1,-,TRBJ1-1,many,CSVGAGYGRSTEAFF,TGCAGCGTTGGGGCAGGTTATGGGAGGAGCACTGAAGCTTTCTTT
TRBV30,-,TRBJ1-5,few,CAWSRGNQPQHF,TGTGCCTGGAGTAGGGGCAATCAGCCCCAGCATTTT
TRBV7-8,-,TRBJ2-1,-,CASSPLSPYNEQFF,TGTGCCAGCTCCCCCCTCTCCCCCTACAATGAGCAGTTCTTC
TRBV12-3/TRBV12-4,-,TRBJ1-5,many,CASSSPPGNKPQHF,TGTGCCAGCAGTTCCCCCCCGGGGAATAAGCCCCAGCATTTT
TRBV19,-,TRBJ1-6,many,CASKEGFYNSPLHF,TGTGCCAGTAAGGAAGGGTTCTATAATTCACCCCTCCACTTT
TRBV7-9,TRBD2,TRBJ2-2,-,CASSRRVAGYNTGELFF,TGTGCCAGCAGCCGCCGGGTAGCGGGGTATAACACCGGGGAGCTGTTTTTT
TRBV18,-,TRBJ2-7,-,CASSPGGADEQYF,TGTGCCAGCTCACCAGGAGGGGCGGACGAGCAGTACTTC
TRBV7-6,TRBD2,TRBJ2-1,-,CASSPSGGLINEQFF,TGTGCCAGCAGCCCGTCGGGAGGGCTGATCAATGAGCAGTTCTTC
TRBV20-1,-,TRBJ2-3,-,CSARAPWISTDTQYF,TGCAGTGCTAGAGCTCCGTGGATAAGCACAGATACGCAGTATTTT
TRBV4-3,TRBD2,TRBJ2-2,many,CASSQVMRLAADEHTGELFF,TGCGCCAGCAGCCAAGTGATGCGACTAGCGGCGGATGAGCACACCGGGGAGCTGTTTTTT
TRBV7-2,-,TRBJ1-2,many,CATQQGNYGYTF,TGTGCCACACAACAGGGAAACTATGGCTACACCTTC
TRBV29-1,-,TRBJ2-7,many,CSVAQGANYEQYF,TGCAGCGTTGCTCAAGGAGCGAACTACGAGCAGTACTTC
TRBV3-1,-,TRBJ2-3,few,CACRRGSSTDTQYF,TGTGCGTGTCGTCGGGGGAGCAGCACAGATACGCAGTATTTT
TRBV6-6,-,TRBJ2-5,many,CASSYRRTGTAETQYF,TGTGCCAGCAGTTACCGTAGAACAGGGACGGCGGAGACCCAGTACTTC
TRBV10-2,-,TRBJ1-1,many,CASSAAPRTEAFF,TGCGCCAGCAGTGCCGCGCCCCGGACAGAAGCTTTCTTT
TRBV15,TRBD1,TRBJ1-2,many,CATSRQGAYGYTF,TGTGCCACCAGCAGGCAGGGGGCCTATGGCTACACCTTC
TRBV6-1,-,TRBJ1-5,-,CASSENPGDSNQPQHF,TGTGCCAGCAGTGAAAATCCAGGGGATAGCAATCAGCCCCAGCATTTT
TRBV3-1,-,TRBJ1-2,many,CASSRGVNYGYTF,TGTGCCAGCAGCCGTGGCGTTAACTATGGCTACACCTTC
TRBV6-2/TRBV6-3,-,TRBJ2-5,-,CASRAGEPSGGETQYF,TGTGCCAGCCGGGCCGGTGAACCTTCCGGGGGCGAGACCCAGTACTTC
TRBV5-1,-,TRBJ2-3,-,CASSPQTPPDTQYF,TGCGCCAGCAGCCCTCAGACACCCCCCGATACGCAGTATTTT
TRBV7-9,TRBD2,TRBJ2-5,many,CASRDAGGEETQYF,TGTGCCAGCAGGGATGCGGGGGGAGAAGAGACCCAGTACTTC
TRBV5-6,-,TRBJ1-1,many,CASTLTGRTAEAFF,TGTGCCAGCACCCTCACGGGGCGAACGGCTGAAGCTTTCTTT
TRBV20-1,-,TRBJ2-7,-,CSARDLPNPAGFYEQYF,TGCAGTGCTAGAGACCTACCTAACCCCGCCGGATTCTACGAGCAGTACTTC
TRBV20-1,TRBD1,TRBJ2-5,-,CSYDRGETQYF,TGCAGCTACGACAGGGGAGAGACCCAGTACTTC